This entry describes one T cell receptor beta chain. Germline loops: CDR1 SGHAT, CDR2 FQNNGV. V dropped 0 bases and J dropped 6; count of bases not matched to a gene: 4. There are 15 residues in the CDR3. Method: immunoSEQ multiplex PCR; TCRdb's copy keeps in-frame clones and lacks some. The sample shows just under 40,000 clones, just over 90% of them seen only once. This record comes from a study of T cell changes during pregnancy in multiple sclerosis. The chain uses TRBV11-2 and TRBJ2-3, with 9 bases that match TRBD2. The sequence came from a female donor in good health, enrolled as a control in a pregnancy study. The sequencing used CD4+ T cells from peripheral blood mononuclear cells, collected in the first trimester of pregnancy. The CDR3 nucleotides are TGTGCCAGCAGCTTAGAGCGGGGGGGCCTGGATACGCAGTATTTT. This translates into CASSLERGGLDTQYF.